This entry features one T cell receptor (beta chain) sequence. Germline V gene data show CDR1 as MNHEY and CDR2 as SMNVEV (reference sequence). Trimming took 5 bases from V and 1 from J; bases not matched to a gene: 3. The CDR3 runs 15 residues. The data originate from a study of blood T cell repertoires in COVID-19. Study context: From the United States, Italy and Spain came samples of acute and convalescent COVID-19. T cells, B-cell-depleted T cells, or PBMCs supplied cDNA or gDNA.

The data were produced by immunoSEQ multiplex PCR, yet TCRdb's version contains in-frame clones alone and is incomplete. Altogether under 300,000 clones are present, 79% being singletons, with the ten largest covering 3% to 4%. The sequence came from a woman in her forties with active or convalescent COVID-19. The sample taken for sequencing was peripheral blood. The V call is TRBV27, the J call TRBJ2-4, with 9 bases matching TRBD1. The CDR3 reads CASSPGQGAKNIQYF. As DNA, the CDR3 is TGTGCCAGCAGTCCGGGACAGGGTGCCAAAAACATTCAGTACTTC.